The T cell receptor beta chain under discussion was sequenced for a study of blood T cells in healthy people across ages. Trimming left V 3 bases short and J 2 bases short, with 16 bases between. Germline values: CDR1 SGHDN, CDR2 FVKESK. This CDR3 region has 16 residues. With respect to this clonotype: The antigen is undetermined.

Every donor contributed approximately 10 milliliters of peripheral blood by blood draw. Together with a sample-barcoded 5' primer, a J-beta primer mix was included in a second PCR lasting roughly 6 to 12 cycles. TCRdb recomputed calls from the 5' RACE reads with MiXCR, one row per CDR3 protein. The sample records about 1,500,000 distinct CDR3 sequences, 28% being singletons. The study's findings and limits: The donors' CMV status was not determined, possibly confounding changes in expanded clonotypes.

The rearrangement joins TRBV14 to TRBJ1-1, with unresolved D. Sequencing was carried out using blood. This receptor was identified in a woman in her 30s in good health. The CDR3 region is CASSHVRPGINTEAFF. CDR3 nucleotide sequence: TGTGCCAGCAGCCATGTAAGGCCGGGGATTAACACTGAAGCTTTCTTT.